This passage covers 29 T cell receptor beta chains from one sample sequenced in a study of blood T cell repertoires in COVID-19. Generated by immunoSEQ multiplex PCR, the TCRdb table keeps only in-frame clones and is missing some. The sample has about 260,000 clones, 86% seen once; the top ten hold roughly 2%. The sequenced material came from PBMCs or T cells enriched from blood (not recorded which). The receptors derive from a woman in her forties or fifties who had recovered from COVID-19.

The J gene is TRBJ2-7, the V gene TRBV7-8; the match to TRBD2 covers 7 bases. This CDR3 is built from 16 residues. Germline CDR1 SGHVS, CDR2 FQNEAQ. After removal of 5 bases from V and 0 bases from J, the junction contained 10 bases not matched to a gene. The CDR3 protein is CASSPRSSGLSYEQYF. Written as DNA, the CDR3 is TGTGCCAGCAGCCCTCGGAGTAGCGGGCTCTCCTACGAGCAGTACTTC.

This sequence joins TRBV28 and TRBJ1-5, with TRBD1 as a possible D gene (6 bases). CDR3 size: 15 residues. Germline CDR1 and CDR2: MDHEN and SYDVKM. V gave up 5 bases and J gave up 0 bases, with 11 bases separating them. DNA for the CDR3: TGTGCCAGCAGTCGACAGGTCCATAGCAATCAGCCCCAGCATTTT. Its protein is CASSRQVHSNQPQHF. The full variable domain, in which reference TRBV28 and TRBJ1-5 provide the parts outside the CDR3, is DVKVTQSSRYLVKRTGEKVFLECVQDMDHENMFWYRQDPGLGLRLIYFSYDVKMKEKGDIPEGYSVSREKKERFSLILESASTNQTSMYLCASSRQVHSNQPQHFGDGTRLSIL.

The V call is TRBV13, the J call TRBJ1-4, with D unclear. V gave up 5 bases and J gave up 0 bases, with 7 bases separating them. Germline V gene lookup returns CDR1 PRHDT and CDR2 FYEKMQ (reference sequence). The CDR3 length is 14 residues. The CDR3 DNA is TGTGCCAGCAGCCACACACCAACTAATGAAAAACTGTTTTTT. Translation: CASSHTPTNEKLFF.

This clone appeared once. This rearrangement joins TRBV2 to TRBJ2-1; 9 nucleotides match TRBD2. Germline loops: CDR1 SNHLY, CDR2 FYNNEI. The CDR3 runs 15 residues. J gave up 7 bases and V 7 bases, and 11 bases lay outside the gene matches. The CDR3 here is CASKYGSGGYNEQFF. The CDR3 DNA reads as TGTGCCAGCAAGTACGGTAGCGGGGGATATAATGAGCAGTTCTTC.

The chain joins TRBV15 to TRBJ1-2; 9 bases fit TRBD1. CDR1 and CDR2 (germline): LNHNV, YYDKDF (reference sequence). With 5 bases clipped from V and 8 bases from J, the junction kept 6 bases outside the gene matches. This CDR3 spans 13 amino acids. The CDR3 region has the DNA TGTGCCACCAGCGTCGGGACAGGGCACGGCTACACCTTC. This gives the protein CATSVGTGHGYTF.

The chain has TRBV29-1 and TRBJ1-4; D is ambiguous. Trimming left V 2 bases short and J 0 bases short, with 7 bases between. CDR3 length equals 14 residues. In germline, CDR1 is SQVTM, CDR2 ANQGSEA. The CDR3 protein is CSVEISSTNEKLFF. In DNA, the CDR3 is TGCAGCGTTGAAATATCTTCAACTAATGAAAAACTGTTTTTT.

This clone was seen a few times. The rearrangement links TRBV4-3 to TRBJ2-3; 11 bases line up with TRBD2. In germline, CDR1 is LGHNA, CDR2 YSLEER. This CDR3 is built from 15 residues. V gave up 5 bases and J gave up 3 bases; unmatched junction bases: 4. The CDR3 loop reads CASSLAGGTTDTQYF. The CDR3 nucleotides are TGCGCCAGCAGCTTAGCGGGAGGGACAACAGATACGCAGTATTTT.

This CDR3 is CASSHLFRASGSGELFF. The CDR3, as DNA: TGCGCCAGCAGCCACCTCTTCAGGGCTAGCGGGAGCGGGGAGCTGTTTTTT. The gene calls are TRBV4-1 and TRBJ2-2, with 10 positions matching TRBD2. The junction had 11 bases not matched to a gene; V was cut back by 3 bases and J by 7 bases. CDR1 and CDR2 from the germline V gene are MGHRA and YSYEKL. CDR3 length: 17 amino acids.

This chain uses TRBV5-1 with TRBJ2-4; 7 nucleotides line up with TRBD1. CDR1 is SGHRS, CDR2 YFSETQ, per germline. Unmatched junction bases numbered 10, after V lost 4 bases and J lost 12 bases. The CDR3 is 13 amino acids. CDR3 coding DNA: TGCGCCAGCAGCCCGGGGACAGTCGGGGATCAGTACTTC. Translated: CASSPGTVGDQYF.

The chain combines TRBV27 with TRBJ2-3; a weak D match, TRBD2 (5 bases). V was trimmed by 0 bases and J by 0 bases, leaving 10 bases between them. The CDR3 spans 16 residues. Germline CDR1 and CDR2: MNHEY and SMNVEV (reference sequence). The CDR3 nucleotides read TGTGCCAGCAGTTTATCGTGGAGGACTAGCACAGATACGCAGTATTTT. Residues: CASSLSWRTSTDTQYF.

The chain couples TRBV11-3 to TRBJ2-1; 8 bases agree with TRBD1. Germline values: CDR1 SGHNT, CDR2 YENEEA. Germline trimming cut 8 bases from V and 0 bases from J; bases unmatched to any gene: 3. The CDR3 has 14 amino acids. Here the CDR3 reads CASQTGVSYNEQFF. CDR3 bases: TGTGCCAGCCAGACAGGGGTCTCCTACAATGAGCAGTTCTTC.

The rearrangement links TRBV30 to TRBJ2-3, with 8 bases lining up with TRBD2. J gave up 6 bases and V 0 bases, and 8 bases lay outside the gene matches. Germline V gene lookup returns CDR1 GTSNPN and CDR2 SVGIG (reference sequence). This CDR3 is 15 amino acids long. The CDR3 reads CAWSVSGGLRDTQYF. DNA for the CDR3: TGTGCCTGGAGTGTTTCGGGGGGGCTCAGGGATACGCAGTATTTT.

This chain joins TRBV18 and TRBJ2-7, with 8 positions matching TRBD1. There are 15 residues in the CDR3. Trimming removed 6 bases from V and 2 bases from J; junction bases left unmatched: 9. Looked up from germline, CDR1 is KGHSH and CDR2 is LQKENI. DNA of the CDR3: TGTGCCAGCTCCCAGATGGCAGGGGGCCCCTACGAGCAGTACTTC. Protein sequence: CASSQMAGGPYEQYF.

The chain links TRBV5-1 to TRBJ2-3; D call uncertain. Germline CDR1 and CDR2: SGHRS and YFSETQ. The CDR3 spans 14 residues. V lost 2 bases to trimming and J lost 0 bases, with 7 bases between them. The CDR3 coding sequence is TGCGCCAGCAGCTTCGGAGCTAGCACAGATACGCAGTATTTT. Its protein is CASSFGASTDTQYF.

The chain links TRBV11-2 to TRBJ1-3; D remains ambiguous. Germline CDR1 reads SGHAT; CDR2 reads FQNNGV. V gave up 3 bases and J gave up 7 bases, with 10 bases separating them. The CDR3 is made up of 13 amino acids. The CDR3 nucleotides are TGTGCCAGCAGCTTCGAATCTAGGAACACCATATATTTT. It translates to CASSFESRNTIYF.

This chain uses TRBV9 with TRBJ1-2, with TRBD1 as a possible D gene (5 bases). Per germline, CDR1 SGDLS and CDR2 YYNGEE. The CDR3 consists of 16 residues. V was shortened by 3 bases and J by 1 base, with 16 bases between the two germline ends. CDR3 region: CASSGRTTEFNYGYTF. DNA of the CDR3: TGTGCCAGCAGCGGGCGAACGACAGAATTTAACTATGGCTACACCTTC.

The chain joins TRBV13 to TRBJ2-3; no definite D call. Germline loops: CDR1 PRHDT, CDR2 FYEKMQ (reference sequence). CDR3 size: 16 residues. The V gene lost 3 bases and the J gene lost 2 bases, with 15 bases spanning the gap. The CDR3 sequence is CASSLSESPPTDTQYF. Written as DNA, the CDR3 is TGTGCCAGCAGCTTGAGCGAATCACCCCCCACAGATACGCAGTATTTT.

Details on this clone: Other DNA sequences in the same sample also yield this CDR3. The DNA of the CDR3 is TGTGCCAGCTCACCCGGACTAAAAGAGACCCAGTACTTC. The encoded protein is CASSPGLKETQYF. The chain employs TRBV18 and TRBJ2-5; possible D gene TRBD2, 6 bases. Germline V gene data show CDR1 as KGHSH and CDR2 as LQKENI. The CDR3 runs 13 residues. V was clipped by 3 bases and J by 3 bases, with 8 bases between them.

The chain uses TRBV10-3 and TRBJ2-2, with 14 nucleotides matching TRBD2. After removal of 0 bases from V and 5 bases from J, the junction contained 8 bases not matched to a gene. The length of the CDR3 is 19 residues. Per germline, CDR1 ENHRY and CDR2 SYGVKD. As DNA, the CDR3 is TGTGCCATCAGTGAGTCGGACGGGACTAGCGGGAGAATGACCGGGGAGCTGTTTTTT. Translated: CAISESDGTSGRMTGELFF.

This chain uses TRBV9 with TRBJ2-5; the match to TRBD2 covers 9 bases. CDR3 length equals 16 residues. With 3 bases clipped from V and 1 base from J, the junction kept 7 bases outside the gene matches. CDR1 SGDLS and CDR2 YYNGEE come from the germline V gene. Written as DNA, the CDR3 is TGTGCCAGCAGCGGAGGAGAGCGGGGGGCCCAAGAGACCCAGTACTTC. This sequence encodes CASSGGERGAQETQYF.

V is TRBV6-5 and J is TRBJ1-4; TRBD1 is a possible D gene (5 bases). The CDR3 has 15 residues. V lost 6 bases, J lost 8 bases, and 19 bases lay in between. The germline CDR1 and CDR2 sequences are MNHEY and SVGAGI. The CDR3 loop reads CASRPAKGTWEKLFF. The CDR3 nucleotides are TGTGCCAGCAGGCCCGCGAAAGGGACTTGGGAAAAACTGTTTTTT.

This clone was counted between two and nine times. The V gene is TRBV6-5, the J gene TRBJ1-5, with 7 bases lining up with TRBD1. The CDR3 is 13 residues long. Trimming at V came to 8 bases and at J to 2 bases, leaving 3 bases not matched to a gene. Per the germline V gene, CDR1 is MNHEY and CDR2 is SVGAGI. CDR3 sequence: CASADRGNQPQHF. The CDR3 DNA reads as TGTGCCAGCGCCGACAGGGGCAATCAGCCCCAGCATTTT.

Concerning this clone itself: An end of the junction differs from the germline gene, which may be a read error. CDR3 sequence: CASSFPPTGDTEAFF. CDR3 coding DNA: TGTGCTAGCAGCTTCCCCCCCACAGGGGACACTGAAGCTTTCTTT. The chain carries TRBV7-7 and TRBJ1-1; 7 bases align to TRBD1. From germline, CDR1 is SSHAT and CDR2 FNYEAQ (reference sequence). This CDR3 region has 15 residues.

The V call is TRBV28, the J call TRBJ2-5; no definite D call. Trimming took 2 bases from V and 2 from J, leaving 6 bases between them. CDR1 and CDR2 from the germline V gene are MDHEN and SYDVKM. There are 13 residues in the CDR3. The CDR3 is CASSLIQQETQYF. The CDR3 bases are TGTGCCAGCAGTTTAATACAGCAAGAGACCCAGTACTTC. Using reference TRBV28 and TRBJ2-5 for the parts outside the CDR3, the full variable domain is DVKVTQSSRYLVKRTGEKVFLECVQDMDHENMFWYRQDPGLGLRLIYFSYDVKMKEKGDIPEGYSVSREKKERFSLILESASTNQTSMYLCASSLIQQETQYFGPGTRLLVL.

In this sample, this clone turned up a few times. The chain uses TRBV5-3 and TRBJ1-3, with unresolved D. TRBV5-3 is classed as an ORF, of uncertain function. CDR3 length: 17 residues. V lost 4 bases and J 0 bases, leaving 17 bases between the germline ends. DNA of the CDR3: TGTGCCAGAAGCCATGAGGGCCCGGGGAGCTCTGGAAACACCATATATTTT. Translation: CARSHEGPGSSGNTIYF.

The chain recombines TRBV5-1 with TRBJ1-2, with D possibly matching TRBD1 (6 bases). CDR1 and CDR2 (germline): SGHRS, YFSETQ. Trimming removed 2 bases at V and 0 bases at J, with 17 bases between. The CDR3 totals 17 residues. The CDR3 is CASSFQMTGAANYGYTF. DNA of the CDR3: TGCGCCAGCAGCTTTCAAATGACAGGCGCGGCTAACTATGGCTACACCTTC.

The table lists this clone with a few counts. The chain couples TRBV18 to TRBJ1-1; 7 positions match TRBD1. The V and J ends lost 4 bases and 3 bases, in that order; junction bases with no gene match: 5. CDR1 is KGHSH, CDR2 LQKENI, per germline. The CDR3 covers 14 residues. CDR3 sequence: CASSQSRGDTEAFF. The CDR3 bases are TGTGCCAGCTCACAAAGCAGGGGGGACACTGAAGCTTTCTTT. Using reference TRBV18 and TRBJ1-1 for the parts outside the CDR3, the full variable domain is NAGVMQNPRHLVRRRGQEARLRCSPMKGHSHVYWYRQLPEEGLKFMVYLQKENIIDESGMPKERFSAEFPKEGPSILRIQQVVRGDSAAYFCASSQSRGDTEAFFGQGTRLTVV.

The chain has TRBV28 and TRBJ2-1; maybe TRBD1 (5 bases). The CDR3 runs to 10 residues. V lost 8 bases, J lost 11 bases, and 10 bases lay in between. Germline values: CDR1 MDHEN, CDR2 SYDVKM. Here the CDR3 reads CASGQMKQFF. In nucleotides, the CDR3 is TGTGCCAGCGGACAAATGAAGCAGTTCTTC.

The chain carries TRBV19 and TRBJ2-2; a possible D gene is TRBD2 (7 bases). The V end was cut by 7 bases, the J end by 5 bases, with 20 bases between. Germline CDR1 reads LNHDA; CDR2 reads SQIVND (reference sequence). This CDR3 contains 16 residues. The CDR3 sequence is CASTLGGGTHTGELFF. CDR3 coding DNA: TGTGCCAGTACCCTTGGGGGGGGCACTCATACCGGGGAGCTGTTTTTT.